These T cell receptor beta chains were read from a single sample in a study of cytomegalovirus exposure and HLA in healthy donors. Some clones are missing from TCRdb's copy, which holds only in-frame ones; the method was immunoSEQ multiplex PCR. The data contain 150,000 to 200,000 clones, around 83% of them seen just once; the ten biggest clones take up about 4%. The specimen sequenced was PBMCs. The receptors originated from a man aged 50-59 years in good health and CMV-seropositive. Both conserved end residues are part of each CDR3. A D gene is named only where the DNA matches it firmly. Rows give clone size only sometimes, using once, few, many, or a class for an expanded clone.

V gene,D gene,J gene,clone size,CDR3 DNA,CDR3 protein
TRBV4-1,.,TRBJ1-4,.,TGCGCCAGCAGCCAAGCCGGGCGTACGGGGTTTGAAAAACTGTTTTTT,CASSQAGRTGFEKLFF
TRBV2,.,TRBJ2-1,few,TGTGCCAGCAGTTCGAACCCGGGACTGGAGCTGGTCTTC,CASSSNPGLELVF
TRBV5-8,TRBD1,TRBJ1-1,.,TGTGCCAGCAGCCGGGACAGGGCGACTGAAGCTTTCTTT,CASSRDRATEAFF
TRBV6-5,TRBD2,TRBJ2-5,.,TGTGCCAGCACTTACGGACTAGCTAGTTTGGAGACCCAGTACTTC,CASTYGLASLETQYF
TRBV5-1,TRBD2,TRBJ2-5,.,TGCGCCAGCAGCTTGGGCGGGGGGTCAGAGACCCAGTACTTC,CASSLGGGSETQYF
TRBV11-2,.,TRBJ1-1,.,TGTGCCAGCAGCTTAGACGGGAAGAACACTGAAGCTTTCTTT,CASSLDGKNTEAFF
TRBV2,TRBD1,TRBJ2-7,.,TGTGCCAGCAGTTTGGGGACAGGGAGCTACGAGCAGTACTTC,CASSLGTGSYEQYF
TRBV28,.,TRBJ2-3,.,TGTGCCAGCAGTTTTCTAGGACTAAGAGGGACCACAGATACGCAGTATTTT,CASSFLGLRGTTDTQYF
TRBV7-3,TRBD1,TRBJ2-1,.,TGTGCCAGCAGCAAAAGTCCGGGACAGGCGCTCAATGAGCAGTTCTTC,CASSKSPGQALNEQFF
TRBV27,.,TRBJ1-1,.,TGTGCCAGCAGCTCCGGGACAACGAACACTGAAGCTTTCTTT,CASSSGTTNTEAFF
TRBV9,TRBD1,TRBJ1-3,.,TGTGCCAGCAGCGTAGCGGGACAGGGTGGAAACACCATATATTTT,CASSVAGQGGNTIYF
TRBV27,TRBD1,TRBJ1-1,few,TGTGCCAGCAGTTCACGAACAGGGGGCATGACTGAAGCTTTCTTT,CASSSRTGGMTEAFF
TRBV5-1,TRBD1,TRBJ1-5,.,TGCGCCAGCAGCCCCAGAGGGACAGGGGACAATCAGCCCCAGCATTTT,CASSPRGTGDNQPQHF
TRBV2,.,TRBJ2-1,.,TGTGCCAGCAAAGGGGACCGCCTAGCGTACAATGAGCAGTTCTTC,CASKGDRLAYNEQFF
TRBV13,.,TRBJ2-2,.,TGTGCCAGCAGCCAAAACACCGGGGAGCTGTTTTTT,CASSQNTGELFF
TRBV27,TRBD1,TRBJ1-3,once,TGTGCCAGCAGTTTGGGACAGGGAGGAAACACCATATATTTT,CASSLGQGGNTIYF
TRBV5-1,TRBD2,TRBJ2-3,.,TGCGCCAGCAGCGGCATGGGACTAGCGGGGTCAGATACGCAGTATTTT,CASSGMGLAGSDTQYF
TRBV5-6,TRBD1,TRBJ1-5,.,TGTGCCAGCAGCAACCGGGACAGGGATCAGCCCCAGCATTTT,CASSNRDRDQPQHF
TRBV7-9,TRBD2,TRBJ2-3,once,TGTTCCAGCAGCTTAGCGGGACTAGCGATTGCGCAGTATTTT,CSSSLAGLAIAQYF
TRBV4-1,.,TRBJ1-3,.,TGCGCCAGCAGCCAAGTCGTAGGGGGCTCTGGAAACACCATATATTTT,CASSQVVGGSGNTIYF
TRBV4-1,TRBD2,TRBJ2-7,once,TGCGCCAGCAGCCAAGTAGCGGGGTCCGGCTCCTACGAGCAGTACTTC,CASSQVAGSGSYEQYF
TRBV6-8,TRBD1,TRBJ1-6,.,TGTGCCAGCAGTTACTCGTGGCCTGGGACAGGTGATAGCTCCTATAATTCACCCCTCCACTTT,CASSYSWPGTGDSSYNSPLHF
TRBV27,TRBD2,TRBJ2-7,few,TGTGCCAGCAGTTTGGGTAGCGGGGGGATCTACGAGCAGTACTTC,CASSLGSGGIYEQYF
TRBV7-9,.,TRBJ1-2,.,TGTTCCAGCAGCTGGGGCAGCCAGTACTATGGCTACACCTTC,CSSSWGSQYYGYTF
TRBV5-8,.,TRBJ1-2,once,TGTGCCAGCAGCTTGGTTGGGAGATCGGGCTACACCTTC,CASSLVGRSGYTF
TRBV19,.,TRBJ1-2,.,TGTGCCAGTAGTTACTCATGGAACGGAGGTAGTGGCTACACCTTC,CASSYSWNGGSGYTF
TRBV5-8,.,TRBJ1-2,.,TGTGCCAGCACCTCCAGGGGTGGCTATGGCTACACCTTC,CASTSRGGYGYTF
TRBV6-4,TRBD1,TRBJ2-1,once,TGTGCCAGCAGCGGGGCAGGGGGCAATGAGCAGTTCTTC,CASSGAGGNEQFF